This passage covers 5 T cell receptor beta chains from one sample sequenced in a study of shared clonotypes between healthy human individuals. Assay used: immunoSEQ multiplex PCR; TCRdb lists only in-frame clones, some missing. The sample lists 2 million to 2.5 million clones, over 85% occurring once. Sequenced sample: naive CD4+ T cells from PBMCs. The subset: CD45RA+ positively selected. The receptors were sampled from a man between 18 and 35 years old in good health. Some clones in this sample may be carry-over from other donors' samples.

The chain joins TRBV28 to TRBJ2-7; 11 bases are shared with TRBD2. Germline-derived CDR1 and CDR2 are MDHEN and SYDVKM. After removal of 5 bases from V and 5 bases from J, the junction contained 11 bases not matched to a gene. The CDR3 is made up of 16 amino acids. The CDR3 loop reads CASSPLGVAGGNEQYF. In nucleotides, the CDR3 is TGTGCCAGCAGTCCATTAGGGGTAGCGGGAGGGAACGAGCAGTACTTC. Filled out from reference TRBV28 and TRBJ2-7, the complete variable domain reads DVKVTQSSRYLVKRTGEKVFLECVQDMDHENMFWYRQDPGLGLRLIYFSYDVKMKEKGDIPEGYSVSREKKERFSLILESASTNQTSMYLCASSPLGVAGGNEQYFGPGTRLTVT.

On this clone itself: Other DNA sequences in this sample translate to the same CDR3. This chain joins TRBV5-4 and TRBJ2-3, with unresolved D. V shed 3 bases and J shed 0 bases, with 2 bases lying between them. Germline-derived CDR1 and CDR2 are SGHNT and YYREEE (reference sequence). The CDR3 is made up of 12 amino acids. The CDR3 region is CASSYSTDTQYF. As DNA, the CDR3 is TGTGCCAGCAGCTACAGCACAGATACGCAGTATTTT.

The V call is TRBV11-1, the J call TRBJ1-1; TRBD1 aligns across 8 bases. The V gene end was trimmed by 5 bases and the J gene end by 7 bases; junction bases not matched to a gene: 9. CDR3 length equals 14 residues. Germline CDR1 is SGHAT and CDR2 is FQDESV (reference sequence). Written as DNA, the CDR3 is TGTGCCAGCAGCCGTAGGACAGGGAAAATTGAAGCTTTCTTT. Translated: CASSRRTGKIEAFF.

V is TRBV7-9 and J is TRBJ2-7, with a tentative D call TRBD2 (5 bases). Per germline, CDR1 SEHNR and CDR2 FQNEAQ (reference sequence). This CDR3 is built from 14 residues. V was pared by 7 bases and J by 2 bases, with 15 bases between. The CDR3 DNA is TGTGCCAGCACGCGGGCTGGGAAAGCCTACGAGCAGTACTTC. Translating gives CASTRAGKAYEQYF. Combining the CDR3 with reference TRBV7-9 and TRBJ2-7 gives the whole variable domain DTGVSQNPRHKITKRGQNVTFRCDPISEHNRLYWYRQTLGQGPEFLTYFQNEAQLEKSRLLSDRFSAERPKGSFSTLEIQRTEQGDSAMYLCASTRAGKAYEQYFGPGTRLTVT.

Only one count was recorded for this clone. The CDR3 coding sequence is TGTGCCAGCAGCTGGGGCGTACTAGACAACAATGAGCAGTTCTTC. Residues: CASSWGVLDNNEQFF. V usage is TRBV5-4 and J usage is TRBJ2-1; D may be TRBD1 or TRBD2 (5 bases each). The CDR3 consists of 15 residues. Germline V lookup: CDR1 SGHNT, CDR2 YYREEE (reference sequence). Trimming left V 3 bases short and J 5 bases short, with 15 bases between.